The 5 T cell receptor beta chains listed next were all sequenced from one sample in a study of blood T cell repertoires in COVID-19. Sequencing was performed with immunoSEQ multiplex PCR; in TCRdb, only in-frame clones are kept and a portion is missing. The sample includes approximately 230,000 clones, approximately 84% of them seen just once. The source material was PBMCs or T cells enriched from blood (not recorded which). These receptor sequences come from a man aged 40-50 years who had recovered from COVID-19.

The rearrangement joins TRBV15 to TRBJ2-4, with TRBD1 matching over 8 bases. V lost 0 bases, J lost 7 bases, and 2 bases stayed unmatched. This CDR3 has 14 residues. Germline V CDR1 and CDR2: LNHNV, YYDKDF (reference sequence). The DNA for the CDR3 is TGTGCCACCAGCAGAGATGGGGACAGGAACATTCAGTACTTC. Protein product: CATSRDGDRNIQYF.

V usage is TRBV2 and J usage is TRBJ1-6; D call uncertain. Germline V lookup: CDR1 SNHLY, CDR2 FYNNEI. The V end was cut by 6 bases, the J end by 0 bases, with 9 bases between. The CDR3 is 15 amino acids. The CDR3 nucleotides read TGTGCCAGCAGGAAGGAGGGCTCCTATAATTCACCCCTCCACTTT. The encoded protein is CASRKEGSYNSPLHF. The full variable domain, with the rest looked up from reference TRBV2 and TRBJ1-6, is EPEVTQTPSHQVTQMGQEVILRCVPISNHLYFYWYRQILGQKVEFLVSFYNNEISEKSEIFDDQFSVERPDGSNFTLKIRSTKLEDSAMYFCASRKEGSYNSPLHFGNGTRLTVT.

The chain is built from TRBV4-2 and TRBJ2-7; 10 bases align to TRBD2. With V trimmed by 4 bases and J by 7 bases, 10 bases remained unmatched. Germline CDR1 reads LGHNA; CDR2 reads YNFKEQ. The CDR3 has 15 amino acids. As DNA, the CDR3 is TGTGCCAGCAGCCGCCCTAGCGGGAGCGCCAGGGAGCAGTACTTC. It translates to CASSRPSGSAREQYF.

The rearrangement uses TRBV20-1 and TRBJ1-6, with D perhaps matching TRBD1 (5 bases). This CDR3 has 11 amino acids. Deletions cut 5 bases from V and 7 bases from J, with 6 bases between. Germline values: CDR1 DFQATT, CDR2 SNEGSKA (reference sequence). In DNA, the CDR3 is TGCAGTGCTGCAGGGAATTCACCCCTCCACTTT. This gives the protein CSAAGNSPLHF.

This rearrangement joins TRBV11-1 to TRBJ1-1; the D gene is possibly TRBD1 (6 bases). The CDR3 is 14 residues long. Deletions cut 4 bases from V and 6 bases from J, with 15 bases between. Germline CDR1 SGHAT, CDR2 FQDESV (reference sequence). In DNA form, the CDR3 reads TGTGCCAGCAGCTCTCTTCAGGGGATCGCTGAAGCTTTCTTT. As protein: CASSSLQGIAEAFF.